This paragraph reports one T cell receptor (beta chain). The data were obtained in a study of blood T cell repertoires in COVID-19. Study as a whole: Spain, Italy and the United States supplied samples that represented acute and convalescent COVID-19.

There are 14 residues in the CDR3. Germline CDR1 and CDR2: SGHTA and FQGNSA. V was pared by 5 bases and J by 5 bases, with 6 bases of the junction left unmatched. The repertoire was sequenced with immunoSEQ multiplex PCR; TCRdb's copy has only in-frame clones and lacks some. The table includes 120,000 to 150,000 clones, approximately 89% detected once. The chain carries TRBV7-2 and TRBJ2-3; 8 bases match TRBD1. The receptor was derived from a human donor in a cohort sampled during active COVID-19. Sequencing was carried out using peripheral blood. The CDR3 DNA sequence: TGTGCCAGCAGCACGGGACAGGTCGTAGATACGCAGTATTTT. This encodes CASSTGQVVDTQYF.